These 9 T cell receptor beta chains share one sample of origin, sequenced in a study of T cells after yellow fever vaccination. TCRdb re-analysed the 5' RACE reads in MiXCR, keeping a single row per CDR3 protein. The table has some 400,000 distinct CDR3 sequences, around 19% seen once. The sequencing here drew on PBMCs, taken before the yellow fever booster vaccination. The source of these receptors is a man aged 18 to 29 who received the YFV17D yellow fever vaccine.

This chain joins TRBV11-2 and TRBJ2-3; 10 bases line up with TRBD2. Germline assignment: CDR1 SGHAT and CDR2 FQNNGV. V gave up 4 bases and J gave up 2 bases; unmatched junction bases: 6. The CDR3 spans 16 residues. CDR3 DNA sequence: TGTGCCAGCAGCTCGGCTAGCGGGAGAACCACAGATACGCAGTATTTT. Translated, it gives CASSSASGRTTDTQYF. Together with reference TRBV11-2 and TRBJ2-3, the CDR3 gives the full variable domain: EAGVAQSPRYKIIEKRQSVAFWCNPISGHATLYWYQQILGQGPKLLIQFQNNGVVDDSQLPKDRFSAERLKGVDSTLKIQPAKLEDSAVYLCASSSASGRTTDTQYFGPGTRLTVL.

This clonotype has more than one count but fewer than ten. The chain combines TRBV4-3 with TRBJ2-1; maybe TRBD1 (6 bases). The CDR3 contains 16 residues. Trimming took off 0 bases at V and 9 bases at J, with 18 bases between the two ends. Per germline, CDR1 LGHNA and CDR2 YSLEER. CDR3 coding DNA: TGCGCCAGCAGCCAAGATTTGGGGGCAGGTTCGGGTGAGCAGTTCTTC. As protein: CASSQDLGAGSGEQFF.

The V gene is TRBV27, the J gene TRBJ2-7; the match to TRBD1 covers 10 bases. The CDR3 spans 15 residues. Germline loops: CDR1 MNHEY, CDR2 SMNVEV (reference sequence). The junction had 7 bases not matched to a gene; V was cut back by 5 bases and J by 3 bases. The CDR3, as DNA: TGTGCCAGCAGTGGAGACCGGGACAGGGGCTACGAGCAGTACTTC. Translated, it gives CASSGDRDRGYEQYF.

The sample holds a few counts of this clonotype. The chain combines TRBV5-5 with TRBJ2-3, with a possible D match to TRBD2 (5 bases). CDR1 and CDR2 (germline): SGHKS, YYEKEE (reference sequence). This CDR3 has 14 residues. V lost 4 bases, J lost 2 bases, and 11 bases lay in between. The DNA for the CDR3 is TGTGCCAGCAGCGCTGGACTTCCCACAGATACGCAGTATTTT. Protein: CASSAGLPTDTQYF.

The chain uses TRBV10-3 and TRBJ2-3; 9 bases fit TRBD2. J was trimmed by 4 bases and V by 8 bases; bases with no gene match: 10. The CDR3 extends over 15 amino acids. Looked up from germline, CDR1 is ENHRY and CDR2 is SYGVKD. CDR3 in amino acids: CAIGERGAGSDTQYF. The CDR3 bases are TGTGCCATCGGGGAGCGGGGGGCCGGGTCAGATACGCAGTATTTT.

This clonotype was seen a handful of times. The chain combines TRBV2 with TRBJ2-2, with TRBD1 matching 8 bases. V shed 6 bases, J shed 6 bases, and the junction held 9 bases outside the gene matches. CDR1 and CDR2 from the germline V gene are SNHLY and FYNNEI. The CDR3 length is 15 residues. Here the CDR3 reads CASSKVGQAPGELFF. DNA for the CDR3: TGTGCCAGCAGCAAAGTGGGACAGGCCCCCGGGGAGCTGTTTTTT.

The V gene is TRBV27, the J gene TRBJ1-5; the D gene is possibly TRBD1 (6 bases). The length of the CDR3 is 16 residues. Germline CDR1 is MNHEY and CDR2 is SMNVEV (reference sequence). With 8 bases removed from V and 4 bases from J, the gap between germline ends came to 21 bases. CDR3 in DNA: TGTGCCAGCGGTGCCCAGGGGATCGGTGGGAATCAGCCCCAGCATTTT. It yields the protein CASGAQGIGGNQPQHF.

This chain joins TRBV5-1 and TRBJ1-1; D not certain. Germline CDR1 SGHRS, CDR2 YFSETQ. The CDR3 totals 13 residues. With 4 bases removed from V and 1 base from J, the gap between germline ends came to 8 bases. In DNA form, the CDR3 reads TGCGCCAGCAGCCCCAGGCCGAACACTGAAGCTTTCTTT. Encoded protein: CASSPRPNTEAFF.

This clonotype was detected only a few times. The rearrangement uses TRBV24-1 and TRBJ2-1; 10 positions match TRBD1. Germline CDR1 is KGHDR and CDR2 is SFDVKD. The V segment lost 3 bases and the J segment 6 bases; nucleotides outside the gene matches: 10. The CDR3 is 17 residues long. DNA of the CDR3: TGTGCCACCAGTGATGCACCGGGACAGGGGCCAGGCAATGAGCAGTTCTTC. Its translation: CATSDAPGQGPGNEQFF.